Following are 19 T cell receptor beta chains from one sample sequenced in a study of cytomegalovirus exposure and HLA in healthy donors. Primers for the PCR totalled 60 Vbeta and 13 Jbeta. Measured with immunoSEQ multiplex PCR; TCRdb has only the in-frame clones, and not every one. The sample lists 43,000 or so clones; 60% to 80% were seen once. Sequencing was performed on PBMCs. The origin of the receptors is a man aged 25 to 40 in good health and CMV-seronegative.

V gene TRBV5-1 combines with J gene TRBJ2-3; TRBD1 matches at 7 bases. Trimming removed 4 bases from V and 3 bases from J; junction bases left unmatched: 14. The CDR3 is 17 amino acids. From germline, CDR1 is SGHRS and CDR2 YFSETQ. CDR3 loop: CASSLGARTGYTDTQYF. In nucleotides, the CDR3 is TGCGCCAGCAGCCTGGGGGCCAGGACAGGCTATACAGATACGCAGTATTTT.

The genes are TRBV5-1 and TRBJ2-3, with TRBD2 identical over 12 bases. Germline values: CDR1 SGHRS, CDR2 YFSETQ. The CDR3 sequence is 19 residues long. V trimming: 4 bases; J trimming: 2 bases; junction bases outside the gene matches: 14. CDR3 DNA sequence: TGCGCCAGCAGCCGGCTCCCGACACTAGCGGGAGGCGTCACAGATACGCAGTATTTT. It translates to CASSRLPTLAGGVTDTQYF.

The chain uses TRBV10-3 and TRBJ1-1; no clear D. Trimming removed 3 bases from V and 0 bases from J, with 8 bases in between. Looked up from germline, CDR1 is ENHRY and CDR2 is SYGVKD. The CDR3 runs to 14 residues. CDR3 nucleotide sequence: TGTGCCATCAGTGATTGGCAGTTGAACACTGAAGCTTTCTTT. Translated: CAISDWQLNTEAFF.

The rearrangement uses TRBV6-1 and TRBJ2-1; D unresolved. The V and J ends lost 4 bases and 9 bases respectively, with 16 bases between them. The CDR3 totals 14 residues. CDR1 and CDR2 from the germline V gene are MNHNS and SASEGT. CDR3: CASSARPIEREQFF. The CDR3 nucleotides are TGTGCCAGCAGTGCCCGCCCGATCGAGCGTGAGCAGTTCTTC.

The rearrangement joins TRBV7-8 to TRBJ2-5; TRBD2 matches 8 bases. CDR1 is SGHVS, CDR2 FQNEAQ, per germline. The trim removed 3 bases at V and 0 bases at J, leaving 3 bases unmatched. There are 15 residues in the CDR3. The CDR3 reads CASSLASGYQETQYF. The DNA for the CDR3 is TGTGCCAGCAGCTTGGCTAGCGGGTACCAAGAGACCCAGTACTTC.

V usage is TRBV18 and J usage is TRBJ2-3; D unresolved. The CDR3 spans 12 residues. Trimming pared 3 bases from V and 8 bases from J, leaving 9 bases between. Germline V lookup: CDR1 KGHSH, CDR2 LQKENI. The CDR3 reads CASSPGDGTQYF. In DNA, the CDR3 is TGTGCCAGCTCACCGGGCGATGGTACGCAGTATTTT. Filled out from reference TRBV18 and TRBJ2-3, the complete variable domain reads NAGVMQNPRHLVRRRGQEARLRCSPMKGHSHVYWYRQLPEEGLKFMVYLQKENIIDESGMPKERFSAEFPKEGPSILRIQQVVRGDSAAYFCASSPGDGTQYFGPGTRLTVL.

The CDR3 here is CASMEQGADYGYTF. In DNA, the CDR3 is TGTGCCAGCATGGAGCAGGGGGCCGACTATGGCTACACCTTC. The V and J genes are TRBV28 and TRBJ1-2, with TRBD1 matching over 8 bases. The CDR3 is 14 amino acids. V was clipped by 7 bases and J by 3 bases; unmatched bases: 7. Germline CDR1 reads MDHEN; CDR2 reads SYDVKM.

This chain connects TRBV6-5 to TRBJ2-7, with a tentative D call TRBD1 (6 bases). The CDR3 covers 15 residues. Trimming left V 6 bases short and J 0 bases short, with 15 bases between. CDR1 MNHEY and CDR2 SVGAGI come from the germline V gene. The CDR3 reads CASRADSRSSYEQYF. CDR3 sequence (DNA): TGTGCCAGCAGGGCGGACAGCCGAAGCTCCTACGAGCAGTACTTC.

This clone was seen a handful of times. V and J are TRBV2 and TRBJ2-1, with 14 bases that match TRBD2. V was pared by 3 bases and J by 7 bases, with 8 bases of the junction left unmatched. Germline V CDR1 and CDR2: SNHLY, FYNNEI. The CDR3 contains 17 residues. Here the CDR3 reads CASSDLGLAGGLNEQFF. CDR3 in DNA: TGTGCCAGCAGTGATCTCGGACTAGCGGGAGGTTTGAATGAGCAGTTCTTC.

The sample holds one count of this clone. The CDR3 nucleotides are TGCGCCAGCAGTTTTAGCGGCGAGGGGGAGACCCAGTACTTC. Translation: CASSFSGEGETQYF. The chain couples TRBV5-1 to TRBJ2-5, with D tentatively TRBD2 (6 bases). From germline, CDR1 is SGHRS and CDR2 YFSETQ. The CDR3 runs to 14 residues. Trimming cost V 5 bases and J 5 bases, with 16 bases left between them.

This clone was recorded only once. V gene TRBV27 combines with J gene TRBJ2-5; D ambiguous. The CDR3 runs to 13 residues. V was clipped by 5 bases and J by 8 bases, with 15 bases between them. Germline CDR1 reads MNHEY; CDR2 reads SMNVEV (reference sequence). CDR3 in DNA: TGTGCCAGCAGTCCAGGTACCAGGATCACCCAGTACTTC. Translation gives CASSPGTRITQYF.

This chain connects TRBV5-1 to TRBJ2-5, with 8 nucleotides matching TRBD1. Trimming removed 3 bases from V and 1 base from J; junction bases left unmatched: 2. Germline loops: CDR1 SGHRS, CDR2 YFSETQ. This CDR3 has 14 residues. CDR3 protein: CASSSGQVQETQYF. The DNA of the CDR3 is TGCGCCAGCAGCTCGGGACAGGTCCAAGAGACCCAGTACTTC. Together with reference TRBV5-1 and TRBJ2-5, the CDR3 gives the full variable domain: KAGVTQTPRYLIKTRGQQVTLSCSPISGHRSVSWYQQTPGQGLQFLFEYFSETQRNKGNFPGRFSGRQFSNSRSEMNVSTLELGDSALYLCASSSGQVQETQYFGPGTRLLVL.

The CDR3 loop is CASRPGLATGELFF. In nucleotides, the CDR3 is TGTGCCAGCAGACCGGGACTAGCGACCGGGGAGCTGTTTTTT. This sequence joins TRBV28 and TRBJ2-2, with TRBD2 matching over 10 bases. After removal of 6 bases from V and 5 bases from J, the junction contained 3 bases not matched to a gene. This CDR3 comprises 14 residues. The germline gives CDR1 MDHEN, CDR2 SYDVKM.

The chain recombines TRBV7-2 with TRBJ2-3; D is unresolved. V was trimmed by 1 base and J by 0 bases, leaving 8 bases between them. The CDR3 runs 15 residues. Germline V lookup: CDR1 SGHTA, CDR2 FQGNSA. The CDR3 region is CASSLVDTSTDTQYF. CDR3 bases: TGTGCCAGCAGCTTAGTAGATACTAGCACAGATACGCAGTATTTT.

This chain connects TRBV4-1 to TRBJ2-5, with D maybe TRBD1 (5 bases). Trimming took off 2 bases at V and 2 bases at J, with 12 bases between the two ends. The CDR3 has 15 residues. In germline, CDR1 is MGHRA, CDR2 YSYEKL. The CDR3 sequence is CASSQPSTVQETQYF. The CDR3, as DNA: TGCGCCAGCAGCCAACCTTCGACAGTTCAAGAGACCCAGTACTTC.

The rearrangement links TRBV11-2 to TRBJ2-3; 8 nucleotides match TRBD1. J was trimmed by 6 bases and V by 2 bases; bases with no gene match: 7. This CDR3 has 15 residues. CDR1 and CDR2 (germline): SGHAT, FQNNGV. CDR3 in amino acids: CASSLRTGMPDTQYF. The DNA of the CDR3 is TGTGCCAGCAGCTTAAGGACAGGGATGCCGGATACGCAGTATTTT.

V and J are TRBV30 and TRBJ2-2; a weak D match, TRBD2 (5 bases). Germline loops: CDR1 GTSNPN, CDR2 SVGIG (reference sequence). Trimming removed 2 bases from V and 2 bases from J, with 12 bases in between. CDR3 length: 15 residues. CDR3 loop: CAWSRGSPNTGELFF. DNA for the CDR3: TGTGCCTGGAGTAGAGGGTCCCCAAACACCGGGGAGCTGTTTTTT.

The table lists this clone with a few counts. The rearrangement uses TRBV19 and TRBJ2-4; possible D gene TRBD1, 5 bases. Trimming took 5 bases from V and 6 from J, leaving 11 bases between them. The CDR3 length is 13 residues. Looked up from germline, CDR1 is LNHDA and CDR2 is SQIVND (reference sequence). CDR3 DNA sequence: TGTGCCAGTAGTGGGAAAACAGGAAACATTCAGTACTTC. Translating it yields CASSGKTGNIQYF.

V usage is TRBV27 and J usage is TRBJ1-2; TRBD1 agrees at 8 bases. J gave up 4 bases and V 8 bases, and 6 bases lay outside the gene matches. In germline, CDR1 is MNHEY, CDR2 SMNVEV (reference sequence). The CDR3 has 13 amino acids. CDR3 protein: CASRPGQGYGYTF. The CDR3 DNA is TGTGCCAGCCGTCCCGGACAGGGCTATGGCTACACCTTC.